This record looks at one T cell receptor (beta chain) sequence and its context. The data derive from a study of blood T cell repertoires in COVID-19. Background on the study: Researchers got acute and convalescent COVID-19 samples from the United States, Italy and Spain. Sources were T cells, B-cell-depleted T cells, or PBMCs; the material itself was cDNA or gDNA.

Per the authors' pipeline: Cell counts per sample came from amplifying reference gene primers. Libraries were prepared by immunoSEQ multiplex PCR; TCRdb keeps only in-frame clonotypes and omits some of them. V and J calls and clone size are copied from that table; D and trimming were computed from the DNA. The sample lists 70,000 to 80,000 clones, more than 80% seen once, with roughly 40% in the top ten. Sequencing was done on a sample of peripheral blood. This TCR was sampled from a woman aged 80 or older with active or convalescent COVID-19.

The CDR3 DNA sequence: TGTGCCAGCAGTGAATTTGGGAGTCGGACAGCTTTCTTT. Encoded protein: CASSEFGSRTAFF. V gene TRBV2 combines with J gene TRBJ1-1; D is undetermined. V was cut by 2 bases and J by 10 bases, with 14 bases left in between. Germline V gene lookup returns CDR1 SNHLY and CDR2 FYNNEI. This CDR3 has 13 residues.